This is a list of T cell receptor beta chains from one sample in a study of cytomegalovirus exposure and HLA in healthy donors. TCRdb's table, derived via immunoSEQ multiplex PCR, lists solely in-frame clones and lacks some. This sample yields some 150,000 clones, of which 79% are seen a single time; about 5.9% belongs to the top ten. The sample consisted of PBMCs. The receptors were gathered from a man aged 50-59 years in good health and CMV-seropositive. Both conserved end residues are part of each CDR3. The D gene is left open where the match is weak. Size tells how often a clone was seen (once, few, many) or the class of an expanded clone, and some rows leave it out.

v_call	j_call	clone_size	d_call	cdr3_aa	cdr3_nt
TRBV25-1	TRBJ2-5	NA	TRBD2	CASSVGLAGEQYF	TGTGCCAGCAGTGTGGGACTAGCGGGGGAGCAGTACTTC
TRBV10-3	TRBJ2-3	few	NA	CAISGGRTDTQYF	TGTGCCATCAGTGGTGGGAGAACAGATACGCAGTATTTT
TRBV10-3	TRBJ2-1	NA	TRBD1	CAISDGRGLNEQFF	TGTGCCATCAGTGATGGCAGGGGGCTCAATGAGCAGTTCTTC
TRBV2	TRBJ2-4	NA	TRBD1	CASSELRTGSVPYF	TGTGCCAGCAGTGAACTAAGGACAGGTTCTGTTCCTTACTTC
TRBV5-6	TRBJ2-1	NA	NA	CASSPTGGLYNEQFF	TGTGCCAGCAGCCCGACAGGAGGCCTCTACAATGAGCAGTTCTTC
TRBV6-1	TRBJ2-3	NA	TRBD2	CASSRLAEGDTQYF	TGTGCCAGCAGCCGACTAGCGGAGGGGGATACGCAGTATTTT
TRBV5-1	TRBJ2-3	NA	TRBD2	CASTLTSGALPSTQYF	TGCGCCAGCACCCTTACTAGCGGAGCCCTCCCATCCACGCAGTATTTT
TRBV28	TRBJ1-5	NA	NA	CVAGRNSNQPQHF	TGTGTCGCGGGCAGGAATAGCAATCAGCCCCAGCATTTT
TRBV15	TRBJ2-1	once	TRBD2	CATSRVWREGYNEQFF	TGTGCCACCAGCAGAGTCTGGCGGGAGGGCTACAATGAGCAGTTCTTC
TRBV7-2	TRBJ2-3	NA	NA	CASSLGNELRTPSTDTQYF	TGTGCCAGCAGCTTAGGGAACGAACTAAGGACTCCTAGCACAGATACGCAGTATTTT
TRBV7-6	TRBJ2-1	few	TRBD2	CASSIATSGKYNEQFF	TGTGCCAGCAGCATAGCAACTAGCGGTAAATACAATGAGCAGTTCTTC
TRBV7-6	TRBJ2-1	NA	NA	CASSPLPSKEDEQFF	TGTGCCAGCAGCCCTCTGCCTAGCAAAGAGGATGAGCAGTTCTTC
TRBV7-9	TRBJ1-5	NA	TRBD1	CASSLDRGNQPQHF	TGTGCCAGCAGCCTTGACAGGGGCAATCAGCCCCAGCATTTT
TRBV13	TRBJ2-7	few	NA	CASSSRVDHYEQYF	TGTGCCAGCAGCTCAAGAGTAGATCACTACGAGCAGTACTTC
TRBV6-5	TRBJ2-5	NA	NA	CASSPPQYF	TGTGCCAGCAGTCCCCCGCAGTACTTC
TRBV5-1	TRBJ2-7	NA	NA	CASRQYEQYF	TGCGCCAGCAGACAGTACGAGCAGTACTTC
TRBV6-7	TRBJ2-1	NA	TRBD2	CASSVGAGGRSYNEQFF	TGTGCCAGCAGTGTAGGAGCGGGAGGCCGTTCCTACAATGAGCAGTTCTTC
TRBV27	TRBJ2-7	NA	NA	CASSLTGGSYEQYF	TGTGCCAGCAGTTTAACCGGGGGCTCCTACGAGCAGTACTTC
TRBV9	TRBJ2-3	NA	NA	CASSVLPTEVHTQYF	TGTGCCAGCAGCGTACTCCCCACGGAGGTACATACGCAGTATTTT
TRBV28	TRBJ2-5	NA	NA	CASSVSTETQYF	TGTGCCAGCAGTGTTAGTACAGAGACCCAGTACTTC
TRBV5-4	TRBJ1-2	NA	TRBD1	CASSDLDRGHGYTF	TGTGCCAGCAGCGACCTGGACAGGGGGCATGGCTACACCTTC
TRBV4-2	TRBJ1-6	NA	TRBD1	CASSQRNAGQGISSPLHF	TGTGCCAGCAGCCAGCGGAATGCGGGACAGGGGATAAGTTCACCCCTCCACTTT
TRBV6-1	TRBJ1-3	NA	TRBD1	CASTPDRGRGNTIYF	TGTGCCAGCACCCCGGACAGGGGAAGAGGAAACACCATATATTTT
TRBV10-3	TRBJ1-2	NA	NA	CAISETGVYGYTF	TGTGCCATCAGCGAGACAGGAGTCTATGGCTACACCTTC
TRBV7-9	TRBJ2-7	few	TRBD2	CASTDSGLYEQYF	TGTGCCAGCACCGATAGCGGGCTGTACGAGCAGTACTTC
TRBV5-1	TRBJ2-3	NA	TRBD2	CASSLESSGGSTDTQYF	TGCGCCAGCAGCTTGGAGTCTAGCGGGGGGAGCACAGATACGCAGTATTTT